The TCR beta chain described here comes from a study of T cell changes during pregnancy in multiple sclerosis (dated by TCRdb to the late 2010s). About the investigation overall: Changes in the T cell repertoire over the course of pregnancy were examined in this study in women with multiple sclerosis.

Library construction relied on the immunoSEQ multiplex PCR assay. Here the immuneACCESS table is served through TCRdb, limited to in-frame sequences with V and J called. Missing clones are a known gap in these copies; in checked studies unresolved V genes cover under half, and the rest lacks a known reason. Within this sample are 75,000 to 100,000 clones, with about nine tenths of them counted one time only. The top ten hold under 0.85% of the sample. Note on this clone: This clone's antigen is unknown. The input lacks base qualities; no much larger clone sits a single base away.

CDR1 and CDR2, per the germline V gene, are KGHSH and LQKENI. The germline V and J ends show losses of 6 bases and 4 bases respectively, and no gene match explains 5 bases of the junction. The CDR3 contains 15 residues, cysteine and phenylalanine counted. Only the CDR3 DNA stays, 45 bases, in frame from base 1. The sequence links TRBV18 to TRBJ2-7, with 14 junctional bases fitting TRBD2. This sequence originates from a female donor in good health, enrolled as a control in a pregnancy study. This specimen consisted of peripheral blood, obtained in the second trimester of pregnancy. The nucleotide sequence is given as TGTGCCAGCTCGCCCGGGACTAGCGGGGGATACGAGCAGTACTTC. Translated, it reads CASSPGTSGGYEQYF.